These 5 T cell receptor beta chains were sequenced from one sample in a study of cytomegalovirus exposure and HLA in healthy donors. PCR amplification relied on 60 Vbeta primers (plus 13 Jbeta primers). Generated by immunoSEQ multiplex PCR, the TCRdb table keeps only in-frame clones and is missing some. This repertoire shows around 130,000 clones, over 65% found once; its top ten account for roughly 8.6%. Sequences were obtained from PBMCs. These receptors all stem from a woman aged 40 to 49 in good health and CMV-seropositive.

The V call is TRBV19, the J call TRBJ2-1; TRBD1 might be the D (6 bases). Germline-derived CDR1 and CDR2 are LNHDA and SQIVND (reference sequence). The CDR3 spans 12 residues. Trimming removed 4 bases from V and 10 bases from J, with 11 bases in between. The CDR3 bases are TGTGCCAGTAGTACCGAACAGGGAGAGCAGTTCTTC. Translated, it gives CASSTEQGEQFF. The whole variable domain, filled in from reference TRBV19 and TRBJ2-1, reads DGGITQSPKYLFRKEGQNVTLSCEQNLNHDAMYWYRQDPGQGLRLIYYSQIVNDFQKGDIAEGYSVSREKKESFPLTVTSAQKNPTAFYLCASSTEQGEQFFGPGTRLTVL.

CDR3 sequence reads: CATSRDSGEEAFF. As DNA, the CDR3 is TGTGCCACCAGCAGAGATTCCGGGGAGGAAGCTTTCTTT. This chain connects TRBV15 to TRBJ1-1; D remains ambiguous. The CDR3 runs 13 residues. The ends were cut back, 0 bases at V and 8 bases at J, with 10 bases in the middle. CDR1 is LNHNV and CDR2 is YYDKDF in the germline V gene (reference sequence).

This chain uses TRBV7-8 with TRBJ1-4; D unclear. V was pared by 5 bases and J by 7 bases, with 17 bases between. CDR1 is SGHVS, CDR2 FQNEAQ, per germline. The CDR3 sequence is 15 residues long. The CDR3 loop is CASSPAGPRGEKLFF. CDR3 sequence (DNA): TGTGCCAGCAGCCCCGCCGGGCCCCGGGGTGAAAAACTGTTTTTT.

The genes are TRBV6-5 and TRBJ2-7; 8 nucleotides align to TRBD1. V dropped 4 bases and J dropped 6; count of bases not matched to a gene: 8. Germline CDR1 and CDR2: MNHEY and SVGAGI. The CDR3 length is 14 residues. This chain's CDR3 is CASSSGQGRLEQYF. CDR3 in DNA: TGTGCCAGCAGTTCAGGACAGGGTAGGCTCGAGCAGTACTTC.

The rearrangement uses TRBV5-1 and TRBJ2-3; 10 nucleotides match TRBD2. The trim removed 3 bases at V and 6 bases at J, leaving 4 bases unmatched. The germline CDR1 and CDR2 sequences are SGHRS and YFSETQ. The CDR3 runs to 14 residues. The CDR3 sequence: CASSWETSGDTQYF. The CDR3 nucleotides read TGCGCCAGCAGCTGGGAGACTAGCGGGGATACGCAGTATTTT.